Below, 30 T cell receptor beta chains from the same sample are listed, as sequenced in a study of cytomegalovirus exposure and HLA in healthy donors. The PCR had 60 Vbeta and 13 Jbeta primers. Only in-frame clones appear in the TCRdb table, and some are missing; sequencing was by immunoSEQ multiplex PCR. The repertoire includes around 140,000 clones, 64% of them detected once, and roughly 2.5% sits in the top ten. The specimen sequenced was PBMCs. The receptors derive from a middle-aged woman in good health and CMV-seronegative.

This chain uses TRBV14 with TRBJ2-1; weak D call: TRBD2 (5 bases). Looked up from germline, CDR1 is SGHDN and CDR2 is FVKESK. The CDR3 is 15 amino acids. Deletions cut 5 bases from V and 7 bases from J, with 18 bases between. The CDR3 sequence is CASSALARAENEQFF. The CDR3 DNA reads as TGTGCCAGCAGCGCTCTAGCTCGGGCAGAAAATGAGCAGTTCTTC.

The chain joins TRBV6-6 to TRBJ2-2; tentative D call: TRBD1 (5 bases). Germline CDR1 and CDR2: MNHNY and SVGAGI (reference sequence). This CDR3 has 13 residues. The germline V and J ends were trimmed by 5 bases and 6 bases, with 10 bases remaining between them. As DNA, the CDR3 is TGTGCCAGCAGTGGCGACAGCGCCGGGGAGCTGTTTTTT. Residues: CASSGDSAGELFF.

The chain employs TRBV29-1 and TRBJ1-5, with D unresolved. CDR1 SQVTM and CDR2 ANQGSEA come from the germline V gene. This CDR3 region has 12 residues. The germline V and J ends were trimmed by 4 bases and 1 base, with 5 bases remaining between them. CDR3 protein: CSVATSNQPQHF. As DNA, the CDR3 is TGCAGCGTTGCGACAAGCAATCAGCCCCAGCATTTT.

This clone came up once. This chain connects TRBV19 to TRBJ2-7, with TRBD2 as a possible D gene (5 bases). The CDR3 covers 13 residues. The germline CDR1 and CDR2 sequences are LNHDA and SQIVND (reference sequence). Trimming pared 3 bases from V and 6 bases from J, leaving 12 bases between. The CDR3 loop is CASSIGQAGEQYF. CDR3 coding DNA: TGTGCCAGTAGTATTGGGCAGGCGGGCGAGCAGTACTTC.

This chain connects TRBV2 to TRBJ2-7, with TRBD1 identical over 7 bases. The germline V gene has CDR1 SNHLY and CDR2 FYNNEI. The CDR3 has 13 amino acids. With 8 bases clipped from V and 1 base from J, the junction kept 5 bases outside the gene matches. The CDR3 sequence: CASRRTGSYEQYF. The CDR3 DNA is TGTGCCAGCCGGAGGACAGGATCCTACGAGCAGTACTTC. Combining the CDR3 with reference TRBV2 and TRBJ2-7 gives the whole variable domain EPEVTQTPSHQVTQMGQEVILRCVPISNHLYFYWYRQILGQKVEFLVSFYNNEISEKSEIFDDQFSVERPDGSNFTLKIRSTKLEDSAMYFCASRRTGSYEQYFGPGTRLTVT.

Only a few counts were recorded for this clone. The chain joins TRBV6-6 to TRBJ1-5, with D uncertain. Looked up from germline, CDR1 is MNHNY and CDR2 is SVGAGI (reference sequence). Trimming pared 5 bases from V and 0 bases from J, leaving 14 bases between. The CDR3 length is 16 residues. CDR3 in DNA: TGTGCCAGCAGTCCCCGGGGTGGGAATAGCAATCAGCCCCAGCATTTT. It encodes CASSPRGGNSNQPQHF.

The V gene is TRBV30, the J gene TRBJ2-5; D is unclear. This CDR3 has 11 amino acids. Germline-derived CDR1 and CDR2 are GTSNPN and SVGIG (reference sequence). V was cut by 4 bases and J by 5 bases, with 8 bases left in between. CDR3 sequence reads: CAWIGEETQYF. DNA for the CDR3: TGTGCCTGGATCGGTGAGGAGACCCAGTACTTC.

The chain combines TRBV5-5 with TRBJ2-5; D perhaps matches TRBD2 (5 bases). The germline V gene encodes CDR1 SGHKS and CDR2 YYEKEE (reference sequence). The CDR3 is 15 amino acids. Trimming shortened V by 0 bases and J by 5 bases, and 14 bases separated the two germline ends. The CDR3 region has the DNA TGTGCCAGCAGCTTGGCCGGACTGGACGGGGAGACCCAGTACTTC. Translating gives CASSLAGLDGETQYF.

V usage is TRBV20-1 and J usage is TRBJ2-3, with 8 bases fitting TRBD1. The CDR3 consists of 11 residues. The germline CDR1 and CDR2 sequences are DFQATT and SNEGSKA (reference sequence). Losses at the gene ends were 8 bases for V and 5 bases for J; bases not matched to a gene: 3. The CDR3 DNA sequence: TGCAGTCAGGGGGCTGAAGATACGCAGTATTTT. This encodes CSQGAEDTQYF.

The chain carries TRBV7-6 and TRBJ2-2, with 9 bases fitting TRBD1. The junction had 13 bases not matched to a gene; V was cut back by 4 bases and J by 7 bases. CDR1 SGHVS and CDR2 FNYEAQ come from the germline V gene. The CDR3 consists of 17 residues. The CDR3 loop is CASSSPPYRGQDGELFF. The CDR3 DNA reads TGTGCCAGCAGCTCACCTCCATACAGGGGGCAGGACGGGGAGCTGTTTTTT.

CDR3: CASSSDRVGNSPLHF. The CDR3 DNA is TGTGCCAGCAGCAGCGACAGGGTTGGCAATTCACCCCTCCACTTT. This chain joins TRBV28 and TRBJ1-6, with 7 bases aligning to TRBD1. Germline V CDR1 and CDR2: MDHEN, SYDVKM. The ends lost 6 bases at V and 7 bases at J; junction bases unmatched: 9. The CDR3 has 15 residues.

CDR3 coding DNA: TGTGCCAGTAGTCCAGGGACAGGGGGAAACTATGGCTACACCTTC. It translates to CASSPGTGGNYGYTF. This chain connects TRBV19 to TRBJ1-2; TRBD1 matches 11 bases. With V trimmed by 5 bases and J by 2 bases, 4 bases remained unmatched. CDR1 LNHDA and CDR2 SQIVND come from the germline V gene (reference sequence). The CDR3 is 15 amino acids.

The chain combines TRBV6-1 with TRBJ1-4; the D is unclear. CDR1 and CDR2 from the germline V gene are MNHNS and SASEGT. Trimming took 2 bases from V and 16 from J, leaving 17 bases between them. The CDR3 spans 13 residues. For the CDR3, the DNA is TGTGCCAGCAGTGAAAACATAGGTAGGAGGTGGTTTTTT. The encoded protein is CASSENIGRRWFF.

The chain couples TRBV28 to TRBJ1-2; 7 bases agree with TRBD1. CDR3 size: 14 residues. The germline gives CDR1 MDHEN, CDR2 SYDVKM. Trimming removed 3 bases from V and 6 bases from J; junction bases left unmatched: 7. CDR3 bases: TGTGCCAGCAGTTTTGACAGGGCAAAGCATGGCTACACCTTC. Translation: CASSFDRAKHGYTF.

The table lists this clone with a count of one. This chain joins TRBV23-1 and TRBJ2-7; 9 bases line up with TRBD1. TRBV23-1 is an open reading frame, and its role is uncertain. The V and J ends lost 2 bases and 1 base, in that order; junction bases with no gene match: 3. The CDR3 is 15 amino acids. CDR3 in DNA: TGCGCCAGCAGTCAACACAGGGGGCCGTCCTACGAGCAGTACTTC. It yields the protein CASSQHRGPSYEQYF.

This chain links TRBV28 with TRBJ2-5; a weak D match, TRBD2 (5 bases). Germline V gene data show CDR1 as MDHEN and CDR2 as SYDVKM. The ends were cut back, 6 bases at V and 5 bases at J, with 13 bases in the middle. The CDR3 spans 13 residues. CDR3 in amino acids: CASSATRRETQYF. CDR3 DNA sequence: TGTGCCAGCAGCGCCACGAGGAGGGAGACCCAGTACTTC.

The chain carries TRBV6-5 and TRBJ1-2; 9 positions agree with TRBD1. The V segment lost 10 bases and the J segment 8 bases; nucleotides outside the gene matches: 14. Germline V gene lookup returns CDR1 MNHEY and CDR2 SVGAGI. The CDR3 has 14 residues. The CDR3 region is CATSGTGNGMGYTF. CDR3 in DNA: TGTGCCACCTCCGGGACAGGGAATGGGATGGGCTACACCTTC.

The rearrangement uses TRBV9 and TRBJ2-2; no reliable D call. The CDR3 contains 16 residues. Germline CDR1 and CDR2: SGDLS and YYNGEE. V dropped 0 bases and J dropped 0 bases, with 9 bases sitting between them. DNA of the CDR3: TGTGCCAGCAGCGTAGGACTCAACGCGAACACCGGGGAGCTGTTTTTT. Its translation: CASSVGLNANTGELFF.

The chain employs TRBV4-1 and TRBJ2-7; possibly TRBD2 for D (6 bases). The germline V gene has CDR1 MGHRA and CDR2 YSYEKL. The CDR3 is made up of 15 amino acids. V was pared by 0 bases and J by 3 bases, with 12 bases between. The CDR3 coding sequence is TGCGCCAGCAGCCAAGATCGGGGGTCGAACTACGAGCAGTACTTC. Translation gives CASSQDRGSNYEQYF.

The CDR3 loop is CASSERGGEAFF. For the CDR3, the DNA is TGTGCCAGCAGTGAAAGGGGGGGTGAAGCTTTCTTT. The chain joins TRBV6-1 to TRBJ1-1; TRBD1 might be the D (6 bases). CDR1 and CDR2 (germline): MNHNS, SASEGT. The CDR3 covers 12 residues. Deletions cut 2 bases from V and 7 bases from J, with 8 bases between.

The chain is built from TRBV4-3 and TRBJ1-2; 7 bases line up with TRBD1. The CDR3 is 16 amino acids. Germline CDR1 LGHNA, CDR2 YSLEER. V was clipped by 4 bases and J by 1 base; unmatched bases: 9. The CDR3 spells CASSPRRRGINYGYTF. CDR3 sequence (DNA): TGCGCCAGCAGCCCCCGGCGCAGGGGGATTAACTATGGCTACACCTTC.

This chain links TRBV6-5 with TRBJ1-4, with 9 bases matching TRBD1. The CDR3 length is 15 residues. Per the germline V gene, CDR1 is MNHEY and CDR2 is SVGAGI. V was clipped by 6 bases and J by 9 bases; unmatched bases: 11. The DNA for the CDR3 is TGTGCCAGCAGCCCCGCGGGACAGGGACATAAAAAACTGTTTTTT. It yields the protein CASSPAGQGHKKLFF.

The rearrangement uses TRBV19 and TRBJ2-1; 7 bases are shared with TRBD2. Germline-derived CDR1 and CDR2 are LNHDA and SQIVND (reference sequence). This CDR3 comprises 17 residues. Unmatched junction bases numbered 12, after V lost 7 bases and J lost 0 bases. The CDR3: CASTPMGGVRSYNEQFF. In nucleotides, the CDR3 is TGTGCCAGTACGCCCATGGGGGGGGTGCGCTCCTACAATGAGCAGTTCTTC.

Regarding this clone: This same CDR3 is encoded by further DNA sequences in the sample. V and J are TRBV7-3 and TRBJ1-1, with TRBD1 matching over 8 bases. V was pared by 5 bases and J by 4 bases, with 3 bases of the junction left unmatched. The germline V gene has CDR1 SGHTA and CDR2 FQGTGA. There are 13 residues in the CDR3. CDR3 DNA sequence: TGTGCCAGCAGCCTTACAGGGGGCACTGAAGCTTTCTTT. This codes for CASSLTGGTEAFF.

The chain's CDR3 is CASSLESWDSTSYEQYF. The CDR3 DNA sequence: TGCGCCAGCAGCTTGGAGTCGTGGGACAGTACTTCCTACGAGCAGTACTTC. J is TRBJ2-7 and V is TRBV5-1, with 7 bases identical to TRBD1. CDR1 is SGHRS, CDR2 YFSETQ, per germline. V lost 0 bases, J lost 1 base, and 10 bases stayed unmatched. CDR3 length equals 17 residues.

The J gene is TRBJ2-3, the V gene TRBV10-3; 7 nucleotides agree with TRBD1. CDR1 is ENHRY and CDR2 is SYGVKD in the germline V gene. V shed 10 bases and J 5 bases; nucleotides not matched to a gene: 12. The CDR3 is 14 amino acids. The CDR3 spells CASRVRGREDTQYF. The CDR3 DNA reads as TGTGCCAGTAGAGTTAGGGGGCGCGAAGATACGCAGTATTTT.

CDR3 DNA sequence: TGCGCCAGCAGCTTTACAGGTGTTGGGGCCTACGAGCAGTACTTC. This codes for CASSFTGVGAYEQYF. The chain carries TRBV5-1 and TRBJ2-7; TRBD1 is a possible D gene (5 bases). This CDR3 region has 15 residues. V was pared by 2 bases and J by 2 bases, with 14 bases between. CDR1 is SGHRS and CDR2 is YFSETQ in the germline V gene.

CDR3 bases: TGTGCCAGCACCGGACAGGGCGCCTATGGCTACACCTTC. It translates to CASTGQGAYGYTF. V usage is TRBV2 and J usage is TRBJ1-2; 8 nucleotides match TRBD1. The CDR3 has 13 amino acids. The V gene's germline CDR1 is SNHLY and CDR2 FYNNEI. J gave up 4 bases and V 7 bases, and 5 bases lay outside the gene matches.

The chain recombines TRBV5-4 with TRBJ1-5, with TRBD1 matching over 7 bases. The CDR3 contains 16 residues. The J segment lost 2 bases and the V segment lost 3 bases, leaving 8 bases of the junction unmatched. Germline CDR1 and CDR2: SGHNT and YYREEE (reference sequence). CDR3 in DNA: TGTGCCAGCAGCTCCGGAGGGGACAGTGGCAATCAGCCCCAGCATTTT. Protein: CASSSGGDSGNQPQHF.

The chain joins TRBV6-5 to TRBJ1-1, with D possibly TRBD1 on 6 matching bases. V gave up 7 bases and J gave up 0 bases, with 9 bases separating them. There are 13 residues in the CDR3. Germline assignment: CDR1 MNHEY and CDR2 SVGAGI. The CDR3 here is CASNGQLNTEAFF. The CDR3 region has the DNA TGTGCCAGCAATGGACAGTTGAACACTGAAGCTTTCTTT.